What follows are 9 T cell receptor beta chains derived from one specimen sequenced in a study of PD-1 blockade in classical Hodgkin lymphoma. Profiling relied on immunoSEQ multiplex PCR, and the TCRdb table lists in-frame clones only, not all of them. The data hold around 26,000 clones, with approximately 93% observed a single time. As for time point: newly diagnosed, previously untreated cHL patient sample. The source material was peripheral blood mononuclear cells (PBMCs). The receptors originated from a human donor with classical Hodgkin lymphoma.

The chain uses TRBV28 and TRBJ2-2; D is perhaps TRBD2 (7 bases). Trimming left V 6 bases short and J 7 bases short, with 18 bases between. This CDR3 has 15 amino acids. Germline CDR1 and CDR2: MDHEN and SYDVKM. The CDR3 DNA reads TGTGCCAGCAGCCTTGCCGGGGGGCCAATCGGGGAGCTGTTTTTT. It translates to CASSLAGGPIGELFF.

The gene calls are TRBV7-3 and TRBJ2-2; D assignment may be TRBD1 or TRBD2 (5 bases each). The CDR3 runs 15 residues. From germline, CDR1 is SGHTA and CDR2 FQGTGA. With 5 bases removed from V and 2 bases from J, the gap between germline ends came to 12 bases. CDR3 DNA sequence: TGTGCCAGCAGCCCGTCCCGGGGCAACACCGGGGAGCTGTTTTTT. Residues: CASSPSRGNTGELFF.

This clone was found once. This chain connects TRBV6-6 to TRBJ1-6, with TRBD1 identical over 7 bases. In germline, CDR1 is MNHNY, CDR2 SVGAGI (reference sequence). V lost 2 bases to trimming and J lost 3 bases; unmatched junction nucleotides: 4. The CDR3 runs 16 residues. The CDR3 region is CASSYPPGGYNSPLHF. The CDR3, as DNA: TGTGCCAGCAGTTACCCGCCAGGGGGCTATAATTCACCCCTCCACTTT.

In nucleotides, the CDR3 is TGTGCCAGCAGCTTAGGCGACTGGACCACAGATACGCAGTATTTT. It yields the protein CASSLGDWTTDTQYF. This chain connects TRBV7-9 to TRBJ2-3; D gene ambiguous. CDR3 length equals 15 residues. The V gene's germline CDR1 is SEHNR and CDR2 FQNEAQ (reference sequence). V shed 1 base and J shed 2 bases, with 10 bases lying between them.

The rearrangement joins TRBV11-3 to TRBJ1-4, with TRBD1 as a possible D gene (5 bases). The germline V and J ends were trimmed by 0 bases and 7 bases, with 9 bases remaining between them. The CDR3 covers 14 residues. The germline V gene has CDR1 SGHNT and CDR2 YENEEA. As DNA, the CDR3 is TGTGCCAGCAGCTTAGAAGGGGCCCGTGAAAAACTGTTTTTT. Its translation: CASSLEGAREKLFF.

The V and J genes are TRBV27 and TRBJ1-5, with D unresolved. CDR3 length equals 15 residues. Trimming cost V 2 bases and J 0 bases, with 8 bases left between them. Looked up from germline, CDR1 is MNHEY and CDR2 is SMNVEV (reference sequence). The CDR3 DNA is TGTGCCAGCAGTTTAGAGGGTAGTAGCAATCAGCCCCAGCATTTT. Amino acid sequence: CASSLEGSSNQPQHF.

The rearrangement joins TRBV5-5 to TRBJ2-5; tentative D call: TRBD2 (6 bases). The CDR3 extends over 16 amino acids. Germline assignment: CDR1 SGHKS and CDR2 YYEKEE (reference sequence). Between the trimmed V and J ends, which lost 0 bases and 1 base, there was a span of 13 bases. The CDR3 DNA is TGTGCCAGCAGCTTGGTGGCGGGACGCCGCCAAGAGACCCAGTACTTC. It is translated as CASSLVAGRRQETQYF. The variable domain in full, with the rest retrieved from reference TRBV5-5 and TRBJ2-5, is DAGVTQSPTHLIKTRGQQVTLRCSPISGHKSVSWYQQVLGQGPQFIFQYYEKEERGRGNFPDRFSARQFPNYSSELNVNALLLGDSALYLCASSLVAGRRQETQYFGPGTRLLVL.

The genes are TRBV6-1 and TRBJ1-1; D might be TRBD1 (5 bases). Germline CDR1 and CDR2: MNHNS and SASEGT. Trimming took off 2 bases at V and 1 base at J, with 11 bases between the two ends. There are 15 residues in the CDR3. In DNA form, the CDR3 reads TGTGCCAGCAGTGAATGGGCAGGGTCGAACACTGAAGCTTTCTTT. It codes for CASSEWAGSNTEAFF.

J is TRBJ1-6 and V is TRBV19, with TRBD1 matching over 9 bases. V lost 5 bases to trimming and J lost 8 bases; unmatched junction nucleotides: 7. From germline, CDR1 is LNHDA and CDR2 SQIVND (reference sequence). The CDR3 has 15 amino acids. CDR3 DNA: TGTGCCAGTAGTGTCGGACAGGGGAGGGATTCACCCCTCCACTTT. This codes for CASSVGQGRDSPLHF.